The 15 T cell receptor beta chains reported below all come from one sample, sequenced in a study of T cell responses to AZD1222 COVID-19 vaccine. The repertoire was sequenced with immunoSEQ multiplex PCR; TCRdb's copy has only in-frame clones and lacks some. The sample consists of roughly 130,000 clones, 70% to 90% of them appearing once. Sample: peripheral blood, taken on day 0 of AZD1222 vaccination. These receptors originate from an adult in good health.

The chain has TRBV19 and TRBJ1-2, with D possibly matching TRBD1 (6 bases). V lost 4 bases and J lost 2, with 14 bases in between. Germline CDR1 and CDR2: LNHDA and SQIVND (reference sequence). CDR3 size: 15 residues. DNA for the CDR3: TGTGCCAGTAGTACGCAAGGGGGGCAGAACTATGGCTACACCTTC. Its translation is CASSTQGGQNYGYTF.

V usage is TRBV9 and J usage is TRBJ2-7; 12 bases are shared with TRBD2. Per the germline V gene, CDR1 is SGDLS and CDR2 is YYNGEE. V lost 4 bases to trimming and J lost 2 bases; unmatched junction nucleotides: 7. CDR3 length equals 16 residues. For the CDR3, the DNA is TGTGCCAGCAGCCTCGGGACTAGCGGGTTCGCCTACGAGCAGTACTTC. Translating gives CASSLGTSGFAYEQYF.

This rearrangement joins TRBV7-3 to TRBJ1-3; 7 bases align to TRBD1. V trimming: 4 bases; J trimming: 8 bases; junction bases outside the gene matches: 11. The CDR3 has 15 amino acids. Germline lookup yields CDR1 SGHTA and CDR2 FQGTGA. CDR3 bases: TGTGCCAGCAGCTCCCAGACGACAGGGTCGGACACCATATATTTT. Its protein product is CASSSQTTGSDTIYF.

The CDR3 DNA reads as TGTGCCAGCTCCGGCGTCAGAACTGAAGCTTTCTTT. Protein sequence: CASSGVRTEAFF. The rearrangement links TRBV18 to TRBJ1-1; no reliable D call. V lost 6 bases and J lost 5, with 10 bases in between. The germline V gene encodes CDR1 KGHSH and CDR2 LQKENI. The CDR3 is 12 amino acids. Full variable domain (rest looked up from reference TRBV18 and TRBJ1-1): NAGVMQNPRHLVRRRGQEARLRCSPMKGHSHVYWYRQLPEEGLKFMVYLQKENIIDESGMPKERFSAEFPKEGPSILRIQQVVRGDSAAYFCASSGVRTEAFFGQGTRLTVV.

This clone was detected only once. The chain employs TRBV9 and TRBJ1-1; 8 bases match TRBD1. This CDR3 has 16 residues. J was trimmed by 3 bases and V by 0 bases; bases with no gene match: 7. CDR1 is SGDLS, CDR2 YYNGEE, per germline. In DNA, the CDR3 is TGTGCCAGCAGCGTAGATGCAGGGGGCCGGGACACTGAAGCTTTCTTT. Protein: CASSVDAGGRDTEAFF.

The rearrangement joins TRBV5-1 to TRBJ1-4; a weak D match, TRBD1 (5 bases). In germline, CDR1 is SGHRS, CDR2 YFSETQ. The CDR3 is 14 residues long. V was trimmed by 2 bases and J by 4 bases, leaving 9 bases between them. CDR3 protein: CASSFRDYNEKLFF. The CDR3 coding sequence is TGCGCCAGCAGCTTCCGGGACTATAATGAAAAACTGTTTTTT.

The CDR3 is CAWSEQAGPNYGYTF. The CDR3 nucleotides are TGTGCCTGGAGTGAACAGGCAGGGCCTAACTATGGCTACACCTTC. The chain combines TRBV30 with TRBJ1-2; perhaps TRBD1 as D (5 bases). Per germline, CDR1 GTSNPN and CDR2 SVGIG (reference sequence). The CDR3 runs to 15 residues. The V end was cut by 1 base, the J end by 0 bases, with 12 bases between.

This clone was seen a few times. The chain recombines TRBV27 with TRBJ1-1; no clear D gene. The CDR3 length is 13 residues. Trimming took off 6 bases at V and 7 bases at J, with 15 bases between the two ends. Germline lookup yields CDR1 MNHEY and CDR2 SMNVEV (reference sequence). CDR3 in DNA: TGTGCCAGCAGCTCACCCAGTAGATATGAAGCTTTCTTT. This sequence encodes CASSSPSRYEAFF.

V gene TRBV7-6 combines with J gene TRBJ1-1; weak D call: TRBD1 (5 bases). The CDR3 is 14 amino acids. Germline CDR1 SGHVS, CDR2 FNYEAQ. The ends were cut back, 5 bases at V and 2 bases at J, with 12 bases in the middle. This CDR3 is CASSGTRDNTEAFF. CDR3 nucleotide sequence: TGTGCCAGCAGCGGGACCCGGGACAACACTGAAGCTTTCTTT. The whole variable domain, remainder taken from reference TRBV7-6 and TRBJ1-1, is GAGVSQSPRYKVTKRGQDVALRCDPISGHVSLYWYRQALGQGPEFLTYFNYEAQQDKSGLPNDRFSAERPEGSISTLTIQRTEQRDSAMYRCASSGTRDNTEAFFGQGTRLTVV.

This rearrangement joins TRBV27 to TRBJ1-1; 10 bases are a match to TRBD1. The CDR3 is 17 amino acids. Per the germline V gene, CDR1 is MNHEY and CDR2 is SMNVEV (reference sequence). Trimming took 6 bases from V and 3 from J; bases not matched to a gene: 13. The CDR3 bases are TGTGCCAGCAGAAGATTATGGACAGGGGGTGGGGACACTGAAGCTTTCTTT. Translating gives CASRRLWTGGGDTEAFF.

The rearrangement joins TRBV19 to TRBJ1-1; D is ambiguous. V was clipped by 1 base and J by 7 bases, with 7 bases between them. CDR3 length: 12 residues. The germline V gene has CDR1 LNHDA and CDR2 SQIVND (reference sequence). CDR3 protein: CASSIVSHEAFF. For the CDR3, the DNA is TGTGCCAGTAGTATAGTATCCCATGAAGCTTTCTTT.

The chain combines TRBV10-2 with TRBJ2-7; tentative D call: TRBD1 (6 bases). The CDR3 is made up of 15 amino acids. CDR1 and CDR2 from the germline V gene are WSHSY and SAAADI. Trimming stripped 10 bases from V and 0 bases from J, with 19 bases between. In DNA form, the CDR3 reads TGCGCCACCCTCGACAGGACCCACAGCTCCTACGAGCAGTACTTC. Protein sequence: CATLDRTHSSYEQYF.

This chain connects TRBV15 to TRBJ1-5; D call uncertain. Trimming removed 1 base at V and 4 bases at J, with 11 bases between. CDR1 LNHNV and CDR2 YYDKDF come from the germline V gene (reference sequence). The CDR3 consists of 15 residues. CDR3 nucleotides: TGTGCCACCAGCAGAGGTCGGTTGAGGAATCAGCCCCAGCATTTT. Protein product: CATSRGRLRNQPQHF.

This clone was detected a few times. The chain combines TRBV7-2 with TRBJ1-2, with D maybe TRBD1 (5 bases). The CDR3 runs to 13 residues. V was clipped by 2 bases and J by 8 bases, with 12 bases between them. Germline assignment: CDR1 SGHTA and CDR2 FQGNSA. This CDR3 reads CASSLQGRSGYTF. CDR3 DNA sequence: TGTGCCAGCAGCTTACAGGGTCGAAGCGGCTACACCTTC. Drawing the rest from reference TRBV7-2 and TRBJ1-2, the complete variable domain is GAGVSQSPSNKVTEKGKDVELRCDPISGHTALYWYRQSLGQGLEFLIYFQGNSAPDKSGLPSDRFSAERTGGSVSTLTIQRTQQEDSAVYLCASSLQGRSGYTFGSGTRLTVV.

This clone has only one observation. The rearrangement uses TRBV11-2 and TRBJ2-5; TRBD2 matches at 7 bases. The junction had 16 bases not matched to a gene; V was cut back by 8 bases and J by 10 bases. In germline, CDR1 is SGHAT, CDR2 FQNNGV. The CDR3 is 14 amino acids. The CDR3, as DNA: TGTGCCAGCGGACTTTCAGGCGGGAGTTCGGACCAGTACTTC. Translated: CASGLSGGSSDQYF.